This TCR beta chain originates from a study of T cells in Graves' hyperthyroidism and ophthalmopathy. Study conclusions and caveats: Ophthalmopathy prediction by the model preceded onset by a median about 6 months.

This clonotype was seen a few times. Its antigen remains unknown. TCR beta CDR3 region amplification was performed from RNA transcripts. HTBI primers were the set used in a first-round RT-PCR of the TCR CDR3. TCRdb independently ran MiXCR on the multiplex PCR reads; one entry per CDR3 protein. This sample has under 350,000 distinct CDR3 sequences; roughly a fifth occur once, and the top ten carry around 45%. CDR3 length: 19 amino acids. J was trimmed by 6 bases and V by 2 bases; bases with no gene match: 18. Germline CDR1 MNHNY, CDR2 SVGAGI (reference sequence). This sequence joins TRBV6-6 and TRBJ1-4; TRBD1 matches 7 bases. The clonotype comes from a woman aged 45-60 years with Graves' hyperthyroidism. Sequenced material: blood. The CDR3 region is CASSYGGGVRGRRDEKLFF. In DNA, the CDR3 is TGTGCCAGCAGTTACGGGGGGGGGGTAAGGGGGCGCCGAGATGAAAAACTGTTTTTT.